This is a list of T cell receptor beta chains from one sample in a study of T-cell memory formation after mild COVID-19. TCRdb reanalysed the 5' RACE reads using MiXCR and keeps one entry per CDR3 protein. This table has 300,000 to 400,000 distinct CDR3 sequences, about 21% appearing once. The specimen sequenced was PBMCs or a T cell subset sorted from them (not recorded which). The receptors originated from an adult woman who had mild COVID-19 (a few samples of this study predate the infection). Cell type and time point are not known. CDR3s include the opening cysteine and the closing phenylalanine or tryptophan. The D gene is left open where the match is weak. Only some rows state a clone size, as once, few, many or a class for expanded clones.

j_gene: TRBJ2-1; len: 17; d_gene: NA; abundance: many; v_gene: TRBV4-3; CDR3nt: TGCGCCAGCAGCCAAGATCCTCTAGGTTCGTCCTACAATGAGCAGTTCTTC; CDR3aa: CASSQDPLGSSYNEQFF
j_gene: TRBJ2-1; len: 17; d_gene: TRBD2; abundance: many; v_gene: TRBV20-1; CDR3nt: TGCAGTGCTAGAGATATCCCCCGAGTAGCGGGGTACAATGAGCAGTTCTTC; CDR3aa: CSARDIPRVAGYNEQFF
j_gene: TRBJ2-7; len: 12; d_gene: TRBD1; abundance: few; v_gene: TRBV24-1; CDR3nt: TGTGCCATCAGCGACAGGGGCTACGAGCAGTACTTC; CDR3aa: CAISDRGYEQYF
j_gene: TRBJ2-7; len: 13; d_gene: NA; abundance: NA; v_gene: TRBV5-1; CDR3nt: TGCGCCAGCAGCTCCAGGGGTCTCGACGAGCAGTACTTC; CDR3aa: CASSSRGLDEQYF
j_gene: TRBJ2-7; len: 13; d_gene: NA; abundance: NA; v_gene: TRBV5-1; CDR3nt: TGCGCCAGCACCCCGCGGCAAGCCTACGAGCAGTACTTC; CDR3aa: CASTPRQAYEQYF
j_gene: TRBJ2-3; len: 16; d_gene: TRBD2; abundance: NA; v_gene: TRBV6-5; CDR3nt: TGTGCCAGCAGAGAAACCGGACTAGCGGGAGCAGATACGCAGTATTTT; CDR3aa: CASRETGLAGADTQYF
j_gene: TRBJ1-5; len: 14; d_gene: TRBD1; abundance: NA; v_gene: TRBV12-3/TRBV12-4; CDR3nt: TGTGCCAGCAGGCAGACAGGGGGCAATCAGCCCCAGCATTTT; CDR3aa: CASRQTGGNQPQHF
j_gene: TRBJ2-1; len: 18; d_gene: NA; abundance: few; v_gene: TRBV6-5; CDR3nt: TGTGCCAGCAGTTACTCGGTTCCGGAGACAGGCTCCTACAATGAGCAGTTCTTC; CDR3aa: CASSYSVPETGSYNEQFF
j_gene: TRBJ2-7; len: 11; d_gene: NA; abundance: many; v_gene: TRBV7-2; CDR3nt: TGTGCCAGCAGCTTATTCTACGAGCAGTACTTC; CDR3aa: CASSLFYEQYF
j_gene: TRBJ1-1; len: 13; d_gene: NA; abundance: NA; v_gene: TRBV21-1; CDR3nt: TGTGCCAGCAGCAACGAGCGCGGGACTGAAGCTTTCTTT; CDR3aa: CASSNERGTEAFF
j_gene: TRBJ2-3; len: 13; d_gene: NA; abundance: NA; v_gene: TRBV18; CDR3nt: TGTGCCAGCTCCCCCCGGAGCGGAGATACGCAGTATTTT; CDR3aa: CASSPRSGDTQYF
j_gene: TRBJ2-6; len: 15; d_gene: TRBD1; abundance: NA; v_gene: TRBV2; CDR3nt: TGTGCCAGCAGTGTAGACAGGGGTAGGGCCAACGTCCTGACTTTC; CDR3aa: CASSVDRGRANVLTF
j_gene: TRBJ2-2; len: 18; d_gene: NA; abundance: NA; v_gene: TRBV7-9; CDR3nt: TGTGCCAGCAGCTCACCACCGGACTCCCAGCCGCTTCCCGGGGAGCTGTTTTTT; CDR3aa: CASSSPPDSQPLPGELFF
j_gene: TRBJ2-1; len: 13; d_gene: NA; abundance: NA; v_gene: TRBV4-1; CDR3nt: TGCGCCAGCAGCCAAGGGTCGGGGGATGAGCAGTTCTTC; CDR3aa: CASSQGSGDEQFF
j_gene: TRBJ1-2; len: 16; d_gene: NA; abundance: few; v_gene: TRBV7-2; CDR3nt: TGTGCCAGCAGCTTAGACCGGTCCCGGGGGCCGGTAGGCTACACCTTC; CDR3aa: CASSLDRSRGPVGYTF
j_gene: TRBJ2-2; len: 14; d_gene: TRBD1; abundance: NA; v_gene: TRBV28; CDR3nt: TGTGCCGCAACCCAGGGGGCGAACACCGGGGAGCTGTTTTTT; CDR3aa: CAATQGANTGELFF
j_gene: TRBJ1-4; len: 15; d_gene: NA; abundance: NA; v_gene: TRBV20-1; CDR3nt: TGCAGTGCAAGAGGGGGGAAAGGAACTAATGAAAAACTGTTTTTT; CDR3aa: CSARGGKGTNEKLFF
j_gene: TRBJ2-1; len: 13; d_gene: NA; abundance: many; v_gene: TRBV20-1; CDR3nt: TGCAGTGCTAGTCGGAGCCCTAGCGCAGAGCAGTTCTTC; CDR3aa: CSASRSPSAEQFF
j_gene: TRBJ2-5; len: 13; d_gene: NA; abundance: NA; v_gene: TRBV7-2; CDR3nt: TGTGCCAGCAGCTTAGACGCACAAGAGACCCAGTACTTC; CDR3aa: CASSLDAQETQYF
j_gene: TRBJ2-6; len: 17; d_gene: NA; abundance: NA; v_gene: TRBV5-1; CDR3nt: TGCGCCAGCAGCGTCAGGGAAGGAGGCTCTGGGGCCAACGTCCTGACTTTC; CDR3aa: CASSVREGGSGANVLTF
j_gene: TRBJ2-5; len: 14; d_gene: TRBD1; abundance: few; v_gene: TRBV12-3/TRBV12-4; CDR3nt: TGTGCCAGCAGGCAGACAGGGTTCGGGGAGACCCAGTACTTC; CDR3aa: CASRQTGFGETQYF
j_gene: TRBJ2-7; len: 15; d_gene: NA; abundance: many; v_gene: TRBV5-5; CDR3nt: TGTGCCAGCAGCTTGGCGAACAGGCCCCCCTACGAGCAGTACTTC; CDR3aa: CASSLANRPPYEQYF
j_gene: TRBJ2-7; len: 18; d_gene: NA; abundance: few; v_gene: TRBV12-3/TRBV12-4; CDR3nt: TGTGCCAGCAGTTCCAGGACAGCCACCATCCGGAGCTCCTACGAGCAGTACTTC; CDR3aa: CASSSRTATIRSSYEQYF
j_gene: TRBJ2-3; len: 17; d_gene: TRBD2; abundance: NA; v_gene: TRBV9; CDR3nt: TGTGCCAGCAGCCATAGCCGGACTAGCTCTTCTGGGGATACGCAGTATTTT; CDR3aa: CASSHSRTSSSGDTQYF
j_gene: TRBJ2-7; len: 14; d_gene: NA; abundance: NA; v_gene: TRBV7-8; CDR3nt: TGTGCCAGCCAAGTCGGGCTCGGATTCTACGAGCAGTACTTC; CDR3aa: CASQVGLGFYEQYF
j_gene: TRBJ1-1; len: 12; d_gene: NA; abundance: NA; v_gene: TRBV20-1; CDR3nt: TGCAGTGCCGGGGAGAGGGACACTGAAGCTTTCTTT; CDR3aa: CSAGERDTEAFF
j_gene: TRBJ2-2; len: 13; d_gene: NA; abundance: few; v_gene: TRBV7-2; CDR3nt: TGTGCCAGCAGCTTTATGAACACCGGGGAGCTGTTTTTT; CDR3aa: CASSFMNTGELFF
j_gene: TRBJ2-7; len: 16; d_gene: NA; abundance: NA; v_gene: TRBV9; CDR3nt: TGTGCCAGCAGCGTAGGATCTGACTCCCCGATCTACGAGCAGTACTTC; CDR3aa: CASSVGSDSPIYEQYF
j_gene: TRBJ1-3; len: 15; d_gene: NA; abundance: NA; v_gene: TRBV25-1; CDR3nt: TGTGCCAGCAGTGAATCCGGTAAAGCTGGAAACACCATATATTTT; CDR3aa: CASSESGKAGNTIYF
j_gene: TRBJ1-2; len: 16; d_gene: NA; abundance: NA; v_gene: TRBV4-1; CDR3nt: TGCGCCAGCAGCCAAGTCCGGGGGGAACTCAACTATGGCTACACCTTC; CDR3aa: CASSQVRGELNYGYTF
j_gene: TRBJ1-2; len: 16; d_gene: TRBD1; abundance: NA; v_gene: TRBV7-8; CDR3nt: TGTGCCAGCAGCCCTAGGGTGATGGACAGGAGCTATGGCTACACCTTC; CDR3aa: CASSPRVMDRSYGYTF
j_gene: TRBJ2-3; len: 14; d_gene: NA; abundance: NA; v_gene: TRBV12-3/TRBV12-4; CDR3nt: TGTGCCAGCAGTTTTGTAGCGAGCACAGATACGCAGTATTTT; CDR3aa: CASSFVASTDTQYF
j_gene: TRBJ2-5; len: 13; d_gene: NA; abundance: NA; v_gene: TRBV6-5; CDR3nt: TGTGCCAGCAGTTATGGGGTGGTAGAGACCCAGTACTTC; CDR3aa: CASSYGVVETQYF
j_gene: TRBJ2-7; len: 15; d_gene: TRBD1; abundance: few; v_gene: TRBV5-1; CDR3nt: TGCGCCAGCAGCCAAGGGACAGGCACGTCCTACGAGCAGTACTTC; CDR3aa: CASSQGTGTSYEQYF
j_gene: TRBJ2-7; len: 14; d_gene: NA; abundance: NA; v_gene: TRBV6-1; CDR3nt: TGTGCCAGCAGTGAAGTCCAGGCCTCCTACGAGCAGTACTTC; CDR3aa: CASSEVQASYEQYF
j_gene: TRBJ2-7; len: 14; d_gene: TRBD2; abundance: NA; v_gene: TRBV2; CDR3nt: TGTGCCAGCACAACTAGCGGGAGCTCCTACGAGCAGTACTTC; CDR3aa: CASTTSGSSYEQYF
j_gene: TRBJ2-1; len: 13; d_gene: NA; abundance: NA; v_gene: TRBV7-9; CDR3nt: TGTGCCAGCAGCTTAGGGGGCGGGATTTTTCAGTTCTTC; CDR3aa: CASSLGGGIFQFF
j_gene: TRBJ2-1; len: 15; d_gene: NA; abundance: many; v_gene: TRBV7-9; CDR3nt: TGTGCCAGCAGCACCCGGGACTCTGCCTACAATGAGCAGTTCTTC; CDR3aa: CASSTRDSAYNEQFF
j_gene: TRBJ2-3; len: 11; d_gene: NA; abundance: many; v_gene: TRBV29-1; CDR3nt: TGCAGCGTTGGACTACCAGATACGCAGTATTTT; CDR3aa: CSVGLPDTQYF
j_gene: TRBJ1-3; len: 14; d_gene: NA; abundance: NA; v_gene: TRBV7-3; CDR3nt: TGTGCCAGCAACCGACAGGCCTCTGGAAACACCATATATTTT; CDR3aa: CASNRQASGNTIYF
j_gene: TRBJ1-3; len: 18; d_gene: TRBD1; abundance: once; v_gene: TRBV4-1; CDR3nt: TGCGCCAGCAGCCTAACCGGACAGGGGGTCGCGTTGGGAAACACCATATATTTT; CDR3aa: CASSLTGQGVALGNTIYF
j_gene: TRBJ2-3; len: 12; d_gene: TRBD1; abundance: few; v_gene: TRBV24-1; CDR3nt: TGTGCCACCGGACAGGGGGCAGATACGCAGTATTTT; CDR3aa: CATGQGADTQYF
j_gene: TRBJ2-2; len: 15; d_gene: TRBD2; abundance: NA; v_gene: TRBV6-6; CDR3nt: TGTGCCAGCAGAAGGACTAGCGCGAACACCGGGGAGCTGTTTTTT; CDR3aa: CASRRTSANTGELFF
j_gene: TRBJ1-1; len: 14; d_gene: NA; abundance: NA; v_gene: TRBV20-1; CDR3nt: TGCAGTGCTAGAGGACCGGTTAGGTGGACTGAAGCTTTCTTT; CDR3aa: CSARGPVRWTEAFF
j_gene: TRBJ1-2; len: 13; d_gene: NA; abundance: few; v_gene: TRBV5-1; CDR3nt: TGCGCCAGCAGCTTGGTGGCAGACGATGGCTACACCTTC; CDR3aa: CASSLVADDGYTF
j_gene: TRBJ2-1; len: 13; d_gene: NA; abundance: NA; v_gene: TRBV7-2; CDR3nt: TGTGCCAGCAGGATAAGGAACCACAATGAGCAGTTCTTC; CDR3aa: CASRIRNHNEQFF
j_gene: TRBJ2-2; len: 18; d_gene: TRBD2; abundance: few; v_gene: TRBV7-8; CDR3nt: TGTGCCAGCAGCCTAGTGGGAGCGGGAGTCGCGAACACCGGGGAGCTGTTTTTT; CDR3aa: CASSLVGAGVANTGELFF
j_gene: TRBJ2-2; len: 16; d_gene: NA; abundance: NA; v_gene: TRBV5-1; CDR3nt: TGCGCCAGCAGCTTGGCCCCGGGAGCAGGAACCGGGGAGCTGTTTTTT; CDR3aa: CASSLAPGAGTGELFF
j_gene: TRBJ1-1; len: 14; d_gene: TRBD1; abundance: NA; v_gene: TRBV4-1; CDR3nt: TGCGCCAGCAGCCCTTGGACAGGGGACACTGAAGCTTTCTTT; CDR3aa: CASSPWTGDTEAFF
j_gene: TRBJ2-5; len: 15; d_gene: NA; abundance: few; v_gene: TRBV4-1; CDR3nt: TGCGCCAGCAGTCGGGGACTCGACAAGGGGGAGACCCAGTACTTC; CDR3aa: CASSRGLDKGETQYF
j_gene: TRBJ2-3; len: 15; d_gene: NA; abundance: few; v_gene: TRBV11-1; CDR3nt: TGTGCCAGCAGCCCGGGACCACTTAGCACAGATACGCAGTATTTT; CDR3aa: CASSPGPLSTDTQYF
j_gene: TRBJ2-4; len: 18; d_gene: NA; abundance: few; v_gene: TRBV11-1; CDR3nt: TGTGCCAGCAGCCCCAGTGGATCTGGTGGAATAGCCAAAAACATTCAGTACTTC; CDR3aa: CASSPSGSGGIAKNIQYF
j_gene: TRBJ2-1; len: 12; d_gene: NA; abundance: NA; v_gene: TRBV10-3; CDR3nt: TGTGCCATAGGGCTAGCTGGAAATGAGCAGTTCTTC; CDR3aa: CAIGLAGNEQFF
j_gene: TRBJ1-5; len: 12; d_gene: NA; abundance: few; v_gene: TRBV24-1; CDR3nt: TGTGCCACCAGTGATTTTACAGGCCAAATCTATTTT; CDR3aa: CATSDFTGQIYF
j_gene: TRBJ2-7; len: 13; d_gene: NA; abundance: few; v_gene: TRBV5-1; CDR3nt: TGCGTCAGCAGCTCTCCGGGACATAACGAGCAGTACTTC; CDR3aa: CVSSSPGHNEQYF